This entry features one T cell receptor (beta chain) sequence. Its binding antigen is unknown. No base quality information exists; no much larger clone differs at one position. Libraries were made using the immunoSEQ multiplex PCR assay. For the multiplex PCR, a mixture combining 60 forward primers for TCR Vbeta segments and 13 reverse primers for TCR Jbeta segments was used. Amplification of the CDR3 region of rearranged TCR beta genes was performed with a multiplex PCR assay on genomic DNA. Amplified TCR beta libraries were sequenced as 87-base-pair reads on the Illumina HiSeq System. Under the source paper's analysis protocol: A later analysis counted tens of millions of unique TCR beta chains across the 650 to 700 repertoires, and 10 million to 11 million of these chains were shared by at least two donors. A nearest-neighbor algorithm error-corrected the raw reads and collapsed the reads into unique sequences, merging closely related sequences to remove PCR and sequencing errors. Alignment of CDR3 sequences to IMGT reference sequences was used to assign V, D and J gene segments. For a sequence to be retained, a match of at least six nucleotides to both a V gene segment and a J gene segment was required. A rearrangement counted as productive if the CDR3 had no stop codons and remained in frame with V and J, and every other rearrangement counted as non-productive. Following IMGT convention, CDR3 was defined as the stretch from the second conserved V-encoded cysteine to the conserved J-encoded phenylalanine. Sequences without an unambiguous match to a single V gene segment were excluded from the earlier analysis of about 600 of the donors. An earlier analysis of several hundred of the donors called V segments functional above 56.7% productive rearrangements and segregating when the between-donor standard deviation exceeded 5%. To diagnose cytomegalovirus status from the catalog of TCR beta chain sequences, a statistical classification framework was built. A later analysis assigned V and J genes by comparing TCR nucleotide sequences with IMGT/GENE-DB human TR gene sequences. The TCRdist pipeline was used in a later analysis to assign CDR3 sequences and most-parsimonious VDJ recombination scenarios. In a later analysis, each TCR beta chain was defined by its CDR3 amino acid sequence together with its V-gene family, and reads without a unique V-gene family were excluded. In a later analysis, 550 to 650 highly shared, low-generation-probability nucleotide sequences were removed to address suspected cross-contamination and a sequencing artifact. A later analysis calculated a clonal expansion index for each public chain from normalized within-repertoire ranks of inferred template counts. In a later analysis, generation probabilities were computed using a VDJ recombination model fitted to out-of-frame rearrangements, and the results were checked against IGoR. In a later analysis, hypergeometric tests were used to score TCR-TCR, TCR-HLA and TCR-CMV co-occurrence, with a repertoire-size bias correction applied to TCR pairs. To estimate false discovery rates, a later analysis permuted the HLA or CMV assignments 20 times. In a later analysis, co-occurring TCRs were grouped using DBSCAN, and TCRdist sequence similarity was added for clustering within HLA-allele-positive subsets. Co-occurrence clustering excluded repertoires with fewer than 30,000 or more than 120,000 public chains, plus five with anomalous nucleotide sharing. The table was pulled from immuneACCESS by TCRdb, which kept in-frame rearrangements only. Such tables lose some clones; where checked, under half of the loss comes from unresolved V genes, and the rest has no known cause. V and J calls and clone size come straight from that table; D and trimming were deduced from the DNA. The sample profile shows 130,000 or so clones; 77% of them were found once. Clones ranked in the top ten supply under 2% of the sample.

In total, approximately 610 healthy bone marrow donors made up the cohort. All cohort members were sampled while nominally healthy, although unrecorded immune exposures were likely present. The donor was CMV seronegative and belonged to the group of over 300 seronegative cohort members. A peripheral blood sample was collected from each donor, and TCR beta sequencing was performed on peripheral blood mononuclear cells. The Qiagen DNeasy Blood Extraction Kit was used to extract genomic DNA from the blood cell samples. The data originate from a study of cytomegalovirus exposure and HLA in healthy donors (dated by TCRdb to the late 2010s). Study-wide context: An earlier analysis of approximately 640 of the donors reported about 290 Gb of sequence data and approximately 110 million unique TCR beta sequences from 150 million to 200 million T cells. Across approximately 400 genotyped donors of the cohort, an average of roughly 200,000 unique TCR beta nucleotide sequences per donor were sequenced, and roughly 17% of those sequences were non-productive. HLA typing covered class I and class II loci at four-digit resolution. Donor age, sex, ethnicity and CMV serostatus were compiled alongside the repertoire data. Approximately 310 gigabases of sequencing data and 70 million to 95 million unique TCR sequences made up an early release that covered approximately 620 HLA-typed donors. In a later genetic analysis, genome-wide SNP genotypes for about 60% of the 666 donors were used, and that subset was treated as a discovery cohort. The number of donors typed differed by locus, with roughly 629-640 for A, B, C, DRB1 and DQB1, around 560 for DQA1, 600 to 610 for DPA1, and under 490 for DPB1. To predict cytomegalovirus infection status, the study brought together high-throughput TCR immunosequencing, statistical association of individual TCRs with disease status, and machine learning. The aim of the study was to test whether cataloging public T cell receptors could identify signatures of past pathogen exposure. About 5 DR-DQ haplotypes were handled as single units for association and clustering, since linkage in the cohort was strong. A later analysis re-analyzed previously published TCR beta repertoires from 650 to 800 donors and added high-resolution HLA genotyping to study TCR occurrence patterns. The later analysis used no new phenotypic data to find candidate immune exposures, relying instead on TCR beta sequences and their occurrence across donors. The T cell repertoires of under 750 subjects were profiled by immunosequencing and related to cytomegalovirus serostatus. To decide whether each TCR beta V gene segment behaved as functional or pseudogenic, an earlier analysis of some 580 of the donors relied on high-throughput TCR beta sequencing. All discovery cohort repertoires had been generated on a single sequencing platform. Besides the first cohort of more than 650 subjects, a separate validation cohort made up of roughly 130 different subjects was used. Of the roughly 400 genotyped donors, roughly 76% were placed in the genetic ancestry cluster associated with self-reported Caucasian donors.

General findings and caveats noted by the study authors: The only immune exposure information available for the cohort was CMV serostatus. In vitro tests confirmed that a few of the cytomegalovirus-associated TCR beta chains recognize cytomegalovirus antigens. A later analysis associated some 17,000 TCR beta sequences with specific HLA alleles at a false discovery rate of 0.05. An earlier analysis of 450 to 750 of the donors showed that most TCR beta V segments appeared in productive rearrangements either about 87% or about 30% of the time, which broadly matched IMGT annotations. A group of highly shared sequence variants was considered likely to be a technical artifact of the sequencing pipeline. In a later analysis, TCR association rates were found to vary across HLA loci, with the most associated TCRs seen for DRB1 alleles and the fewest for HLA-C alleles. The presence/absence analyses assumed that sequencing depth was roughly uniform across donors, and that assumption may not be true. This cohort had only TCR beta chains sequenced, and the lack of alpha or paired-chain data limited which features could be detected. Linkage disequilibrium might explain the correlated functional status among segregating V segments, but an unknown experimental factor could not be excluded. Strong co-occurrence of HLA alleles, especially DR and DQ, made assigning TCR associations to individual alleles difficult. It was suggested by the authors that the approach could potentially be generalized to other disease states and immunological phenotypes. Because counts were too low, seventeen rarely observed V segments, including chromosome 9 orphons, were excluded from the earlier analysis of roughly 580 of the donors. In a later analysis, most CMV-associated TCR beta chains were found to appear HLA-restricted, with HLA associations seemingly driven largely by CMV exposure. The study listed approximately 150 TCR beta chains as associated with cytomegalovirus. Some IMGT-functional V segments, including TRBV6-2 and TRBV6-3, could not be told apart with the 87-base-pair reads, so those segments were excluded. Most TCR sequences were observed very rarely across donors, whereas some public TCRs were present in many individuals. Because some donors lacked HLA typing at each locus, the association tests relied only on the typed subset. Compared with the approximately 710-donor mean, donors in an Asian-associated ancestry cluster had fewer N-insertions in productive TCRs, according to a later genetic analysis. In a later analysis, HLA-associated TCR beta chains were found to be more clonally expanded and to have lower generation probabilities than equally common non-associated chains. A later analysis reported that several top co-occurrence clusters appeared linked to parvovirus B19, influenza, CMV and Epstein-Barr virus. In a later genetic analysis, a missense DCLRE1C variant was associated with V-gene and J-gene trimming of TCR beta chains, and the association was replicated in an independent cohort. Cytomegalovirus status was reported to be diagnosed by the classifier with high specificity and sensitivity in both the original and validation cohorts. A further reported finding was that TCR beta sequences accurately predicted the HLA-A and HLA-B alleles for most subjects in the first cohort.

The V end loses 6 bases and the J end loses 3 bases, and a stretch of 21 bases separates them. In the germline V gene (reference sequence), CDR1 corresponds to MNHEY and CDR2 to SMNVEV. From the cysteine through the phenylalanine, the CDR3 covers 17 amino acids. Of the read, only the CDR3 DNA is kept; its 51 bases are in frame from base 1. The sequenced sample consisted of PBMCs. This TCR came from a female donor in good health and CMV-seronegative. The chain uses TRBV27 and TRBJ1-5; TRBD1 might be the D gene, on 6 matching bases. The CDR3 amino acid sequence is: CASSPGPTGLYNQPQHF. The DNA sequence reads TGTGCCAGCAGCCCCGGCCCCACAGGGTTATACAATCAGCCCCAGCATTTT.